This T cell receptor (beta chain) stems from a study of OX40 agonist ivuxolimab in advanced cancers. For the study in its entirety: Ivuxolimab, which targeted the costimulatory receptor OX40 (CD134), was an agonistic, fully human IgG2 monoclonal antibody. In the dose-escalation cohort, around 80% of patients were male, and the mean age was around 65 years with a range of roughly 20 to 79. Partial responses occurred in three dose-escalation patients: two with cutaneous melanoma and one with hepatocellular carcinoma. Among the approximately 54 dose-escalation patients, roughly 20 had hepatocellular carcinoma, roughly 15 melanoma, 9 renal cell carcinoma and 9 head and neck cancer. Prior anti-PD-1, anti-PD-L1 or anti-CTLA-4 therapy was permitted, and about two fifths of dose-escalation patients had received checkpoint inhibitors. The monotherapy dose-escalation portion (N ≈ 50 patients) of the phase I ivuxolimab trial is reported in the paper. Intravenous ivuxolimab was administered to patients every 2 weeks at six dose levels: 0.01, 0.1, 0.3, 1.5, 3 and 10 mg/kg. The purpose of peripheral TCRbeta sequencing was to test whether ivuxolimab changed TCR sequence diversity and led to clonal T-cell expansion.

The investigation overall reported the following: Which antigens the clonally expanded peripheral T cells were specific for was not determined. On average, CD8+ T cells showed more expanded clones than CD4+ T cells after ivuxolimab. Partial responders in the 0.1-3.0 mg/kg groups had among the lowest normalized peripheral clonal expansion, especially among CD8+ T cells. At doses of 0.1 to 3.0 mg/kg, clonal expansion of both CD4+ and CD8+ blood T cells was observed from baseline to week 6. Low levels of normalized T-cell clonal expansion were also seen in some patients who did not respond.

The germline V gene provides CDR1 SNHLY and CDR2 FYNNEI. Trimming takes 2 bases from V and 11 bases from J, and the germline ends sit 17 bases apart. The CDR3 numbers 14 residues from cysteine through phenylalanine. Only the CDR3 DNA is retained, 42 bases long and in frame from the first base. In regard to this clone: Its target antigen remains unknown. No per-base quality is available; no much larger clone lies one base away.

Genomic DNA was extracted from sorted cells for sequencing of the TCRbeta CDR3 region. TCRbeta CDR3 regions were sequenced using the immunoSEQ Assay. TCRdb took this table from immuneACCESS and kept in-frame rearrangements with V and J called. Such tables lack part of the clones; where checked against another copy, unresolved V genes explain under half of the gap, and the rest is unexplained. The sample records 100,000 to 130,000 clones, 75% to 95% of which are singletons. The leading ten clones occupy approximately 1.1% of the sample. Patients with autoimmune disease history or receiving systemic immunosuppression were excluded from the trial. In every dose cohort, peripheral blood was drawn for TCR sequencing at baseline, cycle 4 day 1, and cycle 7 day 1. Samples came from an open-label, multicenter, first-in-human phase I dose-escalation trial of ivuxolimab. The trial enrolled adults with locally advanced or metastatic head and neck squamous cell, hepatocellular, melanoma or renal cell carcinoma. CD4+ and CD8+ T cells were sorted separately from peripheral blood before TCR sequencing.

The sequence is built from TRBV2 and TRBJ2-3, with no D gene named confidently. The sequenced sample was CD4+ or CD8+ T cells sorted from blood, obtained in a trial of the OX40 agonist ivuxolimab. The clonotype comes from an adult with an advanced solid tumor such as melanoma, head and neck, liver or kidney cancer. The CDR3 region reads CASSESNRLTLQYF. The DNA sequence reads TGTGCCAGCAGTGAATCGAACCGACTTACCCTGCAGTATTTT.